The 20 T cell receptor beta chains below all came from one sample that was sequenced in a study of control samples from healthy donors and cancer patients. Assay used: immunoSEQ multiplex PCR; TCRdb lists only in-frame clones, some missing. The sample yields about 180,000 clones, roughly 90% seen once. Sequencing was carried out using blood. Every receptor here comes from a woman between 50 and 59 years old in good health.

The chain employs TRBV19 and TRBJ2-7, with D perhaps TRBD1 or TRBD2 (6 bases each). CDR3 size: 14 residues. V lost 3 bases and J 0 bases, leaving 9 bases between the germline ends. CDR1 and CDR2 (germline): LNHDA, SQIVND (reference sequence). CDR3 sequence reads: CASSIRGDSYEQYF. The CDR3 region has the DNA TGTGCCAGTAGTATTAGGGGGGACTCCTACGAGCAGTACTTC.

The V gene is TRBV6-1, the J gene TRBJ1-5; D gene uncertain. V was clipped by 2 bases and J by 2 bases, with 4 bases between them. The CDR3 has 13 residues. Germline V gene data show CDR1 as MNHNS and CDR2 as SASEGT. CDR3 nucleotides: TGTGCCAGCAGTGAACGGGGCAATCAGCCCCAGCATTTT. Its protein product is CASSERGNQPQHF.

CDR3 sequence reads: CASDSAYEQYF. CDR3 sequence (DNA): TGTGCCAGCGACAGTGCCTACGAGCAGTACTTC. V is TRBV7-9 and J is TRBJ2-7; a weak D match, TRBD1 (5 bases). This CDR3 region has 11 residues. CDR1 and CDR2 (germline): SEHNR, FQNEAQ (reference sequence). V lost 8 bases and J 2 bases, leaving 7 bases between the germline ends.

The chain carries TRBV9 and TRBJ1-6; TRBD1 agrees at 8 bases. The CDR3 runs 15 residues. CDR1 is SGDLS and CDR2 is YYNGEE in the germline V gene. V was clipped by 3 bases and J by 8 bases; unmatched bases: 7. CDR3 loop: CASSARTGQDSPLHF. The CDR3 bases are TGTGCCAGCAGCGCTCGGACAGGGCAAGATTCACCCCTCCACTTT.

This clone was detected only once. The CDR3 region has the DNA TGCGCCAGCAGCTTGGGGCAGGGGGAAGAAAAACTGTTTTTT. Its translation is CASSLGQGEEKLFF. V and J are TRBV5-1 and TRBJ1-4; 7 bases fit TRBD1. This CDR3 spans 14 amino acids. V was pared by 0 bases and J by 8 bases, with 4 bases of the junction left unmatched. Germline V gene data show CDR1 as SGHRS and CDR2 as YFSETQ.

Note on this clone: Different DNA sequences within this sample yield the same CDR3. The chain's CDR3 is CAISGGGGGALYTQYF. The CDR3 region has the DNA TGTGCCATCTCCGGAGGGGGCGGGGGGGCTTTATATACGCAGTATTTT. This rearrangement joins TRBV28 to TRBJ2-3, with 9 bases matching TRBD2. Germline V lookup: CDR1 MDHEN, CDR2 SYDVKM. The CDR3 consists of 16 residues. Unmatched junction bases numbered 18, after V lost 10 bases and J lost 7 bases.

The sample holds one count of this clone. The J gene is TRBJ2-4, the V gene TRBV2; D not resolved. The CDR3 is 12 residues long. Per germline, CDR1 SNHLY and CDR2 FYNNEI. V was shortened by 8 bases and J by 0 bases, with 5 bases between the two germline ends. For the CDR3, the DNA is TGTGCCAGCGGAGTAGCCAAAAACATTCAGTACTTC. Its protein product is CASGVAKNIQYF.

This clone was picked up one time. The chain recombines TRBV5-1 with TRBJ2-1; D perhaps matches TRBD2 (6 bases). Germline V CDR1 and CDR2: SGHRS, YFSETQ. Trimming took 3 bases from V and 8 from J, leaving 18 bases between them. The CDR3 consists of 15 residues. This chain's CDR3 is CASSWGGAGPDEQFF. DNA of the CDR3: TGCGCCAGCAGCTGGGGAGGCGCGGGTCCGGATGAGCAGTTCTTC.

With regard to this clone: This specimen includes other DNA sequences encoding the same CDR3. The chain couples TRBV28 to TRBJ1-2, with D unclear. Trimming stripped 2 bases from V and 1 base from J, with 8 bases between. CDR3 length: 14 residues. Germline CDR1 is MDHEN and CDR2 is SYDVKM. The DNA of the CDR3 is TGTGCCAGCAGTTTAACGTCGTTTAACTATGGCTACACCTTC. Protein: CASSLTSFNYGYTF.

The CDR3 loop is CSAPGVETQYF. The CDR3, as DNA: TGCAGTGCTCCGGGGGTAGAGACCCAGTACTTC. The chain combines TRBV20-1 with TRBJ2-5, with D possibly matching TRBD2 (6 bases). Trimming took off 5 bases at V and 4 bases at J, with 8 bases between the two ends. The germline V gene has CDR1 DFQATT and CDR2 SNEGSKA (reference sequence). CDR3 length: 11 residues.

The chain carries TRBV5-1 and TRBJ2-3; 8 positions agree with TRBD1. The ends lost 0 bases at V and 1 base at J; junction bases unmatched: 4. The CDR3 totals 16 residues. CDR1 and CDR2 (germline): SGHRS, YFSETQ. In DNA, the CDR3 is TGCGCCAGCAGCTTGGCCGACAGGGGTGGCACAGATACGCAGTATTTT. Protein: CASSLADRGGTDTQYF.

The chain carries TRBV2 and TRBJ1-1, with 7 bases fitting TRBD1. CDR1 is SNHLY and CDR2 is FYNNEI in the germline V gene. V shed 8 bases, J shed 1 base, and the junction held 7 bases outside the gene matches. The CDR3 is made up of 14 amino acids. The CDR3 sequence: CASGRQGPNTEAFF. For the CDR3, the DNA is TGTGCCAGCGGCAGACAGGGCCCGAACACTGAAGCTTTCTTT. Filled out from reference TRBV2 and TRBJ1-1, the complete variable domain reads EPEVTQTPSHQVTQMGQEVILRCVPISNHLYFYWYRQILGQKVEFLVSFYNNEISEKSEIFDDQFSVERPDGSNFTLKIRSTKLEDSAMYFCASGRQGPNTEAFFGQGTRLTVV.

The genes are TRBV4-1 and TRBJ1-3; D is uncertain. Germline V gene lookup returns CDR1 MGHRA and CDR2 YSYEKL. V was pared by 4 bases and J by 3 bases, with 13 bases between. There are 15 residues in the CDR3. DNA of the CDR3: TGCGCCAGCAGCCTCCTTTCCGCAGTTGGAAACACCATATATTTT. Translation: CASSLLSAVGNTIYF.

This clone appeared a single time. This sequence joins TRBV7-2 and TRBJ2-7, with TRBD1 as a possible D gene (5 bases). CDR1 SGHTA and CDR2 FQGNSA come from the germline V gene. This CDR3 region has 12 residues. V shed 1 base and J shed 9 bases, with 10 bases lying between them. CDR3 in amino acids: CASSLESGRQYF. CDR3 bases: TGTGCCAGCAGCTTAGAGTCAGGGCGGCAGTACTTC.

This CDR3 reads CSAGPRNTEAFF. The CDR3, as DNA: TGCAGCGCCGGACCAAGGAACACTGAAGCTTTCTTT. This chain uses TRBV29-1 with TRBJ1-1, with D unresolved. Per germline, CDR1 SQVTM and CDR2 ANQGSEA. The CDR3 extends over 12 amino acids. With 7 bases removed from V and 1 base from J, the gap between germline ends came to 10 bases.

The gene calls are TRBV5-4 and TRBJ2-7; TRBD2 agrees at 7 bases. CDR3 length: 15 amino acids. Trimming removed 4 bases from V and 3 bases from J; junction bases left unmatched: 10. CDR1 and CDR2 from the germline V gene are SGHNT and YYREEE (reference sequence). CDR3 bases: TGTGCCAGCAGCGAGAAATTAGCGGGCCTCTACGAGCAGTACTTC. Residues: CASSEKLAGLYEQYF.

J is TRBJ1-2 and V is TRBV24-1; TRBD1 agrees at 8 bases. This CDR3 region has 14 residues. Germline CDR1 KGHDR, CDR2 SFDVKD. V was clipped by 3 bases and J by 5 bases; unmatched bases: 4. The DNA for the CDR3 is TGTGCCACCAGTGATGCGGACAGGGCGTATGGCTACACCTTC. Residues: CATSDADRAYGYTF.

The gene calls are TRBV11-2 and TRBJ1-1; D not certain. This CDR3 contains 13 residues. Per the germline V gene, CDR1 is SGHAT and CDR2 is FQNNGV. V was trimmed by 2 bases and J by 8 bases, leaving 12 bases between them. The CDR3 loop reads CASSLSLGSEAFF. The DNA for the CDR3 is TGTGCCAGCAGCTTATCCTTGGGGTCCGAAGCTTTCTTT.

The rearrangement links TRBV21-1 to TRBJ2-3; TRBD2 is the table's D call, not checked against the DNA. TRBV21-1 is classified as a pseudogene. The CDR3 has 13 residues. The CDR3 DNA sequence: TGTGCCAGCAGCAACGCTAGCGATGATACGCAGTATTTT. Translating gives CASSNASDDTQYF.

The CDR3, as DNA: TGCGCCAGCAGCTTGGAACAGGGAGTTTACAATGAGCAGTTCTTC. Translation: CASSLEQGVYNEQFF. The chain has TRBV5-1 and TRBJ2-1, with D possibly matching TRBD1 (6 bases). V shed 0 bases and J shed 4 bases, with 11 bases lying between them. This CDR3 comprises 15 residues. Germline CDR1 SGHRS, CDR2 YFSETQ. Full variable domain (missing parts from reference TRBV5-1 and TRBJ2-1): KAGVTQTPRYLIKTRGQQVTLSCSPISGHRSVSWYQQTPGQGLQFLFEYFSETQRNKGNFPGRFSGRQFSNSRSEMNVSTLELGDSALYLCASSLEQGVYNEQFFGPGTRLTVL.